The 19 T cell receptor beta chains below all came from one sample that was sequenced in a study of beta chain features in type 1 diabetes. Since all of the isolated RNA was reverse transcribed, expressed TCRB transcripts were what got sequenced. TCRdb's copy holds only in-frame clones and misses some; the assay was immunoSEQ multiplex PCR. The sample contains 900,000 or so clones, 15% to 20% of which appear only once. Sequencing was performed on naive CD4+ T cells from blood. These receptors were taken from a woman younger than 30 in good health.

About this clone itself: Possible read error: a much larger clone is one base away. Additional DNA sequences in this sample encode the identical CDR3. The chain couples TRBV6-1 to TRBJ2-1; D unresolved. Trimming left V 4 bases short and J 4 bases short, with 2 bases between. The CDR3 sequence is 11 residues long. CDR1 and CDR2 (germline): MNHNS, SASEGT. CDR3 loop: CASSAYNEQFF. In nucleotides, the CDR3 is TGTGCCAGCAGTGCTTACAATGAGCAGTTCTTC.

V is TRBV29-1 and J is TRBJ1-5; possible D gene TRBD1, 6 bases. The CDR3 consists of 12 residues. V was pared by 8 bases and J by 6 bases, with 14 bases between. Germline V CDR1 and CDR2: SQVTM, ANQGSEA. DNA of the CDR3: TGCAGCATACGACAGGCTGGTCAGCCCCAGCATTTT. It is translated as CSIRQAGQPQHF.

V and J are TRBV28 and TRBJ1-2, with TRBD1 as a possible D gene (5 bases). The CDR3 has 13 amino acids. Germline CDR1 reads MDHEN; CDR2 reads SYDVKM. The V gene lost 5 bases and the J gene lost 1 base, with 8 bases spanning the gap. The CDR3 loop is CASSRDFNYGYTF. The CDR3 DNA is TGTGCCAGCAGTCGGGACTTTAACTATGGCTACACCTTC.

The V and J genes are TRBV7-2 and TRBJ2-2; TRBD1 agrees at 7 bases. The J segment lost 4 bases and the V segment lost 5 bases, leaving 10 bases of the junction unmatched. This CDR3 comprises 16 residues. CDR1 and CDR2 from the germline V gene are SGHTA and FQGNSA. The chain's CDR3 is CASSLTWAGGTGELFF. CDR3 bases: TGTGCCAGCAGCCTAACTTGGGCAGGGGGCACCGGGGAGCTGTTTTTT.

This clone has more than one count but fewer than ten. V and J are TRBV7-2 and TRBJ2-7, with D perhaps matching TRBD1 (5 bases). This CDR3 is 12 amino acids long. V lost 5 bases and J lost 6, with 11 bases in between. Germline-derived CDR1 and CDR2 are SGHTA and FQGNSA. The CDR3 sequence is CASSAPQGEQYF. Here the CDR3 DNA reads TGTGCCAGCAGCGCCCCGCAGGGCGAGCAGTACTTC.

This rearrangement joins TRBV28 to TRBJ2-1, with TRBD2 identical over 9 bases. Germline loops: CDR1 MDHEN, CDR2 SYDVKM. The V and J ends lost 4 bases and 4 bases, in that order; junction bases with no gene match: 8. The CDR3 covers 16 residues. In DNA, the CDR3 is TGTGCCAGCAGTTCCAGACTAGCGGAGAAATACAATGAGCAGTTCTTC. This gives the protein CASSSRLAEKYNEQFF.

There are a few counts of this clone. This chain links TRBV7-3 with TRBJ2-7, with no clear D. Germline CDR1 is SGHTA and CDR2 is FQGTGA. The CDR3 is made up of 12 amino acids. Trimming pared 3 bases from V and 0 bases from J, leaving 3 bases between. The DNA of the CDR3 is TGTGCCAGCAGCTTTACCTCCTACGAGCAGTACTTC. Protein sequence: CASSFTSYEQYF. The variable domain in full, with the rest retrieved from reference TRBV7-3 and TRBJ2-7, is GAGVSQTPSNKVTEKGKYVELRCDPISGHTALYWYRQSLGQGPEFLIYFQGTGAADDSGLPNDRFFAVRPEGSVSTLKIQRTERGDSAVYLCASSFTSYEQYFGPGTRLTVT.

The chain employs TRBV5-6 and TRBJ2-3, with 9 bases matching TRBD2. With V trimmed by 2 bases and J by 6 bases, 7 bases remained unmatched. The CDR3 sequence is 15 residues long. Germline CDR1 and CDR2: SGHDT and YYEEEE. For the CDR3, the DNA is TGTGCCAGCAGCTTACTGGCGGGAGGGGTTGATACGCAGTATTTT. This sequence encodes CASSLLAGGVDTQYF. The full variable domain, with the rest looked up from reference TRBV5-6 and TRBJ2-3, is DAGVTQSPTHLIKTRGQQVTLRCSPKSGHDTVSWYQQALGQGPQFIFQYYEEEERQRGNFPDRFSGHQFPNYSSELNVNALLLGDSALYLCASSLLAGGVDTQYFGPGTRLTVL.

This chain joins TRBV6-1 and TRBJ1-2, with no clear D. The CDR3 length is 15 residues. Germline V gene sequence: CDR1 MNHNS, CDR2 SASEGT. V lost 5 bases to trimming and J lost 0 bases, with 13 bases between them. CDR3 amino acids: CASSTTLIANYGYTF. Written as DNA, the CDR3 is TGTGCCAGCAGTACGACCCTTATCGCTAACTATGGCTACACCTTC.

In this sample, this clone turned up a few times. J is TRBJ2-7 and V is TRBV4-2, with TRBD2 matching over 10 bases. V lost 5 bases to trimming and J lost 4 bases; unmatched junction nucleotides: 8. Germline V lookup: CDR1 LGHNA, CDR2 YNFKEQ. The CDR3 extends over 15 amino acids. In DNA, the CDR3 is TGTGCCAGCAGCTCGCGACTAGCGGGCATATACGAGCAGTACTTC. Translation gives CASSSRLAGIYEQYF.

The rearrangement links TRBV5-1 to TRBJ2-3, with D possibly being TRBD1 or TRBD2 (5 bases each). Germline V CDR1 and CDR2: SGHRS, YFSETQ. V dropped 2 bases and J dropped 3 bases, with 22 bases sitting between them. There are 18 residues in the CDR3. The CDR3 reads CASSFRVSEGLRTDTQYF. The CDR3 nucleotides are TGCGCCAGCAGCTTCAGGGTTTCTGAGGGTCTAAGGACAGATACGCAGTATTTT.

This clone appeared once. The chain couples TRBV7-2 to TRBJ1-5, with a weak D call TRBD1 (6 bases). CDR1 and CDR2 (germline): SGHTA, FQGNSA. This CDR3 is built from 14 residues. The V gene lost 2 bases and the J gene lost 7 bases, with 12 bases spanning the gap. In nucleotides, the CDR3 is TGTGCCAGCAGCTTAACGAGGGGGGACCAGCCCCAGCATTTT. Translating it yields CASSLTRGDQPQHF.

This clone was counted between two and nine times. This chain links TRBV10-2 with TRBJ2-7; D is possibly TRBD2 (5 bases). Trimming cost V 5 bases and J 6 bases, with 11 bases left between them. From germline, CDR1 is WSHSY and CDR2 SAAADI. This CDR3 comprises 12 residues. The CDR3 region has the DNA TGCGCCAGCAGTAGGCCTAGCATCGAGCAGTACTTC. Translation gives CASSRPSIEQYF.

The chain links TRBV5-4 to TRBJ2-2; 7 bases match TRBD2. Germline V CDR1 and CDR2: SGHNT, YYREEE (reference sequence). J lost 1 base, V lost 5 bases, and 2 bases had no gene match. The CDR3 runs to 14 residues. The CDR3 DNA reads TGTGCCAGCAGGGCTAGCGGGAACACCGGGGAGCTGTTTTTT. Its protein product is CASRASGNTGELFF.

This chain uses TRBV4-3 with TRBJ1-4; D is ambiguous. The germline gives CDR1 LGHNA, CDR2 YSLEER. The CDR3 covers 16 residues. The V gene lost 0 bases and the J gene lost 8 bases, with 16 bases spanning the gap. The CDR3 is CASSQELAEWEEKLFF. CDR3 coding DNA: TGCGCCAGCAGCCAAGAATTAGCGGAGTGGGAAGAAAAACTGTTTTTT.

This clone was detected a few times. This chain uses TRBV28 with TRBJ1-3; D is possibly TRBD1 (6 bases). Germline CDR1 reads MDHEN; CDR2 reads SYDVKM. The V and J ends lost 7 bases and 2 bases respectively, with 9 bases between them. CDR3 length: 13 residues. CDR3 bases: TGTGCCAGCAACGGGGGCGCTGGAAACACCATATATTTT. Its translation is CASNGGAGNTIYF.

This clone was counted ten times or more. The V and J genes are TRBV27 and TRBJ2-7, with 7 nucleotides matching TRBD1. V shed 6 bases and J 4 bases; nucleotides not matched to a gene: 6. This CDR3 is built from 13 residues. Per germline, CDR1 MNHEY and CDR2 SMNVEV (reference sequence). This CDR3 reads CASRRDRSYEQYF. The CDR3 region has the DNA TGTGCCAGCAGACGGGACAGATCGTACGAGCAGTACTTC.

This clone was detected a few times. The chain joins TRBV28 to TRBJ2-1; 10 bases map to TRBD2. The V gene's germline CDR1 is MDHEN and CDR2 SYDVKM. With 6 bases clipped from V and 9 bases from J, the junction kept 5 bases outside the gene matches. The CDR3 length is 13 residues. The CDR3 here is CASSTSGISEQFF. The CDR3 nucleotides read TGTGCCAGCAGCACTAGCGGGATCAGTGAGCAGTTCTTC.

The genes are TRBV28 and TRBJ1-5, with D unresolved. This CDR3 spans 15 amino acids. V was cut by 6 bases and J by 2 bases, with 14 bases left in between. Germline V lookup: CDR1 MDHEN, CDR2 SYDVKM. As DNA, the CDR3 is TGTGCCAGCAGGCGGGCCGGTCGGCGCAATCAGCCCCAGCATTTT. Translating it yields CASRRAGRRNQPQHF.